This TCR beta chain was identified in a study of T cells in Graves' hyperthyroidism and ophthalmopathy. TCR beta CDR3 sequences were amplified from RNA transcripts. Using the HTBI primer set, a first-round RT-PCR was run on the TCR CDR3. MiXCR, applied by TCRdb to the multiplex PCR reads, yields one record per CDR3 protein. The data contain 450,000 to 700,000 distinct CDR3 sequences, about half of them singletons. The CDR3 has 14 residues. CDR1 is ENHRY, CDR2 SYGVKD, per germline. V dropped 3 bases and J dropped 5 bases, with 13 bases sitting between them. This clonotype was counted at least ten times. As yet, its antigen is unknown. General observations from the study: The blood repertoire included most of the expanded thyroid clonotypes above 0.001.

Not enrolled were patients with uncontrolled infection, other autoimmune disease, pregnancy or lactation. Sample: peripheral blood or thyroid tissue (not recorded which). The clonotype comes from a woman aged 18-35 years with Graves' hyperthyroidism. This rearrangement joins TRBV10-3 to TRBJ2-5; perhaps TRBD2 as D (6 bases). CDR3 sequence reads: CAISDLQGGETQYF. Here the CDR3 DNA reads TGTGCCATCAGTGATCTCCAGGGAGGCGAGACCCAGTACTTC.